These T cell receptor beta chains were read from a single sample in a study of Graves' ophthalmopathy and Graves' hyperthyroidism. TCRdb reanalysed the multiplex PCR reads using MiXCR and keeps one entry per CDR3 protein. Of approximately 1.2 million distinct CDR3 sequences in the sample, approximately 35% are singletons; the top ten hold more than 9.5%. Sequencing was performed on peripheral blood or thyroid tissue (not recorded which). Source of these receptors: an adult man with Graves' hyperthyroidism. The CDR3 runs from the conserved cysteine through the conserved F or W. D genes are given only for firm matches. Some rows have no size entry. The others give once, few or many, or a class for an expanded clone.

v_call: TRBV29-1
clone_size: few
j_call: TRBJ2-2
d_call: NA
cdr3_nt: TGCAGCGTTGAAGATCGGGGACCGGTCGCCGGGGAGCTGTTTTTT
cdr3_aa: CSVEDRGPVAGELFF

v_call: TRBV7-9
clone_size: NA
j_call: TRBJ2-7
d_call: NA
cdr3_nt: TGTGCCAGCAGCTTAGAGAGGACCAGAGGGGAGCAGTACTTC
cdr3_aa: CASSLERTRGEQYF

v_call: TRBV20-1
clone_size: once
j_call: TRBJ1-2
d_call: NA
cdr3_nt: TGCAGTGCTAGACCCTTACACGGGTATGGCTACACCTTC
cdr3_aa: CSARPLHGYGYTF

v_call: TRBV7-9
clone_size: many
j_call: TRBJ2-5
d_call: NA
cdr3_nt: TGTGCCAGCAGCTTATCTTTCGGGGGTCGACCAGAGACCCAGTACTTC
cdr3_aa: CASSLSFGGRPETQYF

v_call: TRBV20-1
clone_size: NA
j_call: TRBJ1-1
d_call: NA
cdr3_nt: TGCAGTGCTAGAGACGGTACAGGTGGAACCACTGAAGCTTTCTTT
cdr3_aa: CSARDGTGGTTEAFF

v_call: TRBV6-6
clone_size: many
j_call: TRBJ1-6
d_call: NA
cdr3_nt: TGTGCCAGCAGTCAGACAGGAGAGAATTCACCCCTCCACTTT
cdr3_aa: CASSQTGENSPLHF

v_call: TRBV20-1
clone_size: few
j_call: TRBJ2-7
d_call: NA
cdr3_nt: TGCAGTGCTAGAGAGAAGCGGACAAGGAGCTCCTACGAGCAGTACTTC
cdr3_aa: CSAREKRTRSSYEQYF

v_call: TRBV10-3
clone_size: NA
j_call: TRBJ2-2
d_call: NA
cdr3_nt: TGTGCCATCGTGGGGGTGGTGAACACCGGGGAGCTGTTTTTT
cdr3_aa: CAIVGVVNTGELFF

v_call: TRBV14
clone_size: NA
j_call: TRBJ1-6
d_call: NA
cdr3_nt: TGTGCCAGCAGCGATACGGCGGGGGGCAATTCACCCCTCCACTTT
cdr3_aa: CASSDTAGGNSPLHF

v_call: TRBV9
clone_size: many
j_call: TRBJ2-7
d_call: NA
cdr3_nt: TGTGCCAGCAGCCCAGGGGGCGGGGGGAACTCCTACGAGCAGTACTTC
cdr3_aa: CASSPGGGGNSYEQYF

v_call: TRBV20-1
clone_size: few
j_call: TRBJ1-5
d_call: NA
cdr3_nt: TGCAGTGCCGAGATCTCTTCAGGGGGCAATCAGCCCCAGCATTTT
cdr3_aa: CSAEISSGGNQPQHF

v_call: TRBV20-1
clone_size: many
j_call: TRBJ2-5
d_call: NA
cdr3_nt: TGCAGTGCTAGAGTTCCACAAGAGACCCAGTACTTC
cdr3_aa: CSARVPQETQYF

v_call: TRBV7-6
clone_size: many
j_call: TRBJ1-2
d_call: NA
cdr3_nt: TGTGCCAGCAGCATGACAGCCGGAGCTAACTATGGCTACACCTTC
cdr3_aa: CASSMTAGANYGYTF

v_call: TRBV6-5
clone_size: few
j_call: TRBJ2-5
d_call: TRBD2
cdr3_nt: TGTGCCAGCAGTTACTCGGGGATAGCGGGGGTGGAGACCCAGTACTTC
cdr3_aa: CASSYSGIAGVETQYF

v_call: TRBV7-6
clone_size: NA
j_call: TRBJ2-3
d_call: TRBD1
cdr3_nt: TGTGCCAGCAGTCCCACAGGGGTTTCAGCAGATACGCAGTATTTT
cdr3_aa: CASSPTGVSADTQYF

v_call: TRBV15
clone_size: many
j_call: TRBJ2-5
d_call: NA
cdr3_nt: TGTGCCACCAGCAGAGATTGGGGGAGGTACCAAGAGACCCAGTACTTC
cdr3_aa: CATSRDWGRYQETQYF

v_call: TRBV20-1
clone_size: many
j_call: TRBJ2-5
d_call: NA
cdr3_nt: TGCAGTGCTATTCTCCGAACAGATCAAGAGACCCAGTACTTC
cdr3_aa: CSAILRTDQETQYF

v_call: TRBV4-3
clone_size: many
j_call: TRBJ1-1
d_call: NA
cdr3_nt: TGCGCCAGCAGCCAAGATAGCGTTATGGTAGGTGAAGCTTTCTTT
cdr3_aa: CASSQDSVMVGEAFF

v_call: TRBV7-8
clone_size: many
j_call: TRBJ2-5
d_call: NA
cdr3_nt: TGTGCCAGCAGCTCGGGACTGATAAAAGAGACCCAGTACTTC
cdr3_aa: CASSSGLIKETQYF

v_call: TRBV9
clone_size: NA
j_call: TRBJ2-7
d_call: TRBD2
cdr3_nt: TGTGTCAGCAGCGTAGTGGCGGGAGGGCCGGTCGAGCAGTACTTC
cdr3_aa: CVSSVVAGGPVEQYF

v_call: TRBV2
clone_size: NA
j_call: TRBJ1-2
d_call: NA
cdr3_nt: TGTGCCAGCAGTAGAGGGGCCCTAAACTATGGCTACACCTTC
cdr3_aa: CASSRGALNYGYTF

v_call: TRBV12-3/TRBV12-4
clone_size: many
j_call: TRBJ1-1
d_call: TRBD1
cdr3_nt: TGTGCCAGCAGGGACCGGGACAGGGGAGACACTGAAGCTTTCTTT
cdr3_aa: CASRDRDRGDTEAFF

v_call: TRBV27
clone_size: few
j_call: TRBJ1-5
d_call: NA
cdr3_nt: TGTGCCAGCAGCGGACGACAGGGCAATCAGCCCCAGCATTTT
cdr3_aa: CASSGRQGNQPQHF

v_call: TRBV7-9
clone_size: NA
j_call: TRBJ2-5
d_call: NA
cdr3_nt: TGCGCCAGCAGCCAAGGTGATATGGGGGTAGAAGAGACCCAGTACTTC
cdr3_aa: CASSQGDMGVEETQYF